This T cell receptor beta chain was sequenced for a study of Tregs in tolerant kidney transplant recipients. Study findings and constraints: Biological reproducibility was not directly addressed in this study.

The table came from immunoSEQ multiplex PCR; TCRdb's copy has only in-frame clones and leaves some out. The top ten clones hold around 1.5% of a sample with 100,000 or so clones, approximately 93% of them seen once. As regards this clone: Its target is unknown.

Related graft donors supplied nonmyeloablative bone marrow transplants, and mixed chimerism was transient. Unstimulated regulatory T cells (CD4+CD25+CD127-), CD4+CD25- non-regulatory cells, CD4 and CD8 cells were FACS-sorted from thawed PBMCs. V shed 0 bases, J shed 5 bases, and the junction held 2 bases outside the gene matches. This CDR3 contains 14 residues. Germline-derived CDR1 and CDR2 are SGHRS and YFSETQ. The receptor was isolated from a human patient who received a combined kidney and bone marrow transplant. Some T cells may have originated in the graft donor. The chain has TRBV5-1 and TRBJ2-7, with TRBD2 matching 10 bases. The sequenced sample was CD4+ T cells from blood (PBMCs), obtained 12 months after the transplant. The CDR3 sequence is CASSLGLAGDEQYF. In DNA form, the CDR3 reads TGCGCCAGCAGCTTGGGACTAGCGGGCGACGAGCAGTACTTC.